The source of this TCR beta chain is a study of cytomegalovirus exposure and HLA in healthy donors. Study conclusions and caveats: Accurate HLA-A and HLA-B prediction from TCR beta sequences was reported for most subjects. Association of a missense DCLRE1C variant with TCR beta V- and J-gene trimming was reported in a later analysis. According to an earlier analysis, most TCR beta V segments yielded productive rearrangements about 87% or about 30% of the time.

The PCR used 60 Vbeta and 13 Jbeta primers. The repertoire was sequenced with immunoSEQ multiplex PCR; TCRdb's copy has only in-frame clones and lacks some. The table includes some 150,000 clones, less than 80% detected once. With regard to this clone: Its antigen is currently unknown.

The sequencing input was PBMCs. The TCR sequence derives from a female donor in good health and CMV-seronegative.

The CDR3 bases are TGCGCCAGCAGCCAAGATGGCGGGAGGGCCCCCAATGAGCAGTTCTTC. It is translated as CASSQDGGRAPNEQFF. This rearrangement joins TRBV4-3 to TRBJ2-1, with 9 positions matching TRBD2. CDR1 is LGHNA, CDR2 YSLEER, per germline. The CDR3 loop spans 16 amino acids. V shed 0 bases, J shed 6 bases, and the junction held 6 bases outside the gene matches.